The rows below give T cell receptor beta chains drawn from one sample of a study of glioma-infiltrating T cells. One entry per CDR3 protein results from TCRdb running MiXCR on the multiplex PCR reads. The sample shows about 400,000 distinct CDR3 sequences, around 45% of them seen only once. The source material was glioma tissue, nonneoplastic brain tissue, or PBMCs (not recorded which). These receptors originate from a human donor with low-grade glioma or glioblastoma, undergoing nonglioma brain surgery, or in good health (not recorded which). Both conserved end residues are part of each CDR3. The D gene is left open where the match is weak. Clone size is stated in some rows and not others, as once, few, many or a class when expanded.

>TRBD2|many|TRBV4-1|TRBJ2-3
CASSQGVAGLIDTQYF
TGCGCCAGCAGCCAAGGAGTAGCGGGATTAATAGATACGCAGTATTTT
>TRBD1|.|TRBV20-1|TRBJ2-5
CSARVPDRGQETQYF
TGCAGTGCTAGAGTGCCCGACAGGGGGCAAGAGACCCAGTACTTC
>.|.|TRBV19|TRBJ1-5
CASSWGRGSNQPQHF
TGTGCCAGTAGTTGGGGACGGGGAAGCAATCAGCCCCAGCATTTT
>TRBD2|.|TRBV7-2|TRBJ2-7
CASSFRRTSGRTGQYF
TGTGCCAGCAGCTTTCGCCGGACTAGCGGGAGAACGGGGCAGTACTTC
>TRBD1|.|TRBV28|TRBJ2-7
CASSLSDRAYNEQYF
TGTGCCAGCAGTTTATCGGACAGGGCCTACAATGAGCAGTACTTC
>TRBD1|.|TRBV7-3|TRBJ2-4
CASSLGTGGTSIQYF
TGTGCCAGCAGCTTAGGGACAGGGGGAACGAGCATTCAGTACTTC
>TRBD1|.|TRBV10-3|TRBJ1-6
CAISRDSNSPLHF
TGTGCCATCAGCCGGGACAGTAATTCACCCCTCCACTTT
>.|.|TRBV5-1|TRBJ2-7
CASSDPAVYEQYF
TGCGCCAGCAGCGATCCAGCAGTCTACGAGCAGTACTTC
>.|.|TRBV28|TRBJ1-2
CASSLSADPKYGYTF
TGTGCCAGCAGTTTATCGGCAGACCCCAAATATGGCTACACCTTC
>TRBD1|.|TRBV13|TRBJ2-7
CASSLALQGVYEQYF
TGTGCCAGCAGCTTAGCCCTGCAGGGGGTCTACGAGCAGTACTTC
>.|.|TRBV28|TRBJ1-1
CASSPVLGNTEAFF
TGTGCCAGCAGTCCTGTACTGGGGAACACTGAAGCTTTCTTT
>TRBD1|few|TRBV7-2|TRBJ2-7
CASSLGGQGIEQYF
TGTGCCAGCAGCTTGGGGGGACAGGGGATCGAGCAGTACTTC
>.|.|TRBV6-6|TRBJ2-1
CASIRLDSYEQFF
TGTGCCAGCATCAGACTAGACTCATATGAGCAGTTCTTC
>.|.|TRBV5-4|TRBJ1-1
CASSSPNSKNTEAFF
TGTGCCAGCAGCTCCCCCAACAGCAAGAACACTGAAGCTTTCTTT
>.|many|TRBV20-1|TRBJ2-7
CSAPDRFGHEQYF
TGCAGTGCTCCCGACCGCTTCGGACACGAGCAGTACTTC
>TRBD1|.|TRBV10-3|TRBJ1-1
CAISETGGGTEAFF
TGTGCCATCAGTGAGACAGGGGGCGGAACTGAAGCTTTCTTT
>.|.|TRBV20-1|TRBJ2-5
CSPRGDRLRETQYF
TGCAGCCCCCGAGGGGATCGGTTACGAGAGACCCAGTACTTC
>.|.|TRBV2|TRBJ2-2
CASRADRTGELFF
TGTGCCAGCAGAGCTGACAGAACCGGGGAGCTGTTTTTT
>TRBD2|many|TRBV6-2/TRBV6-3|TRBJ2-7
CASTKLAGGYEQYF
TGTGCCAGCACCAAACTAGCGGGAGGGTACGAGCAGTACTTC
>TRBD2|.|TRBV20-1|TRBJ2-3
CSARMRRGRDTDTQYF
TGCAGTGCTAGAATGCGTCGCGGGAGGGACACAGATACGCAGTATTTT
>.|few|TRBV28|TRBJ2-7
CASSFTGDMRKYF
TGTGCCAGCAGTTTTACGGGGGACATGAGGAAGTACTTC
>TRBD1|many|TRBV6-2/TRBV6-3|TRBJ1-2
CASRTGISYGYTF
TGTGCCAGCAGGACAGGGATTTCCTATGGCTACACCTTC
>.|few|TRBV4-2|TRBJ2-3
CASSQEPRGFTDTQYF
TGTGCCAGCAGCCAAGAGCCCAGGGGTTTCACAGATACGCAGTATTTT
>.|many|TRBV27|TRBJ1-5
CASRRTVYSNQPQHF
TGTGCCAGCCGACGGACAGTTTATAGCAATCAGCCCCAGCATTTT
>TRBD1|.|TRBV6-2/TRBV6-3|TRBJ2-1
CASNRGEQFF
TGTGCCAGCAACAGGGGTGAGCAGTTCTTC